A single sample is the source of the 21 T cell receptor beta chains below, sequenced in a study of monozygotic twins with inflammatory bowel disease. TCRdb re-called the 5' RACE reads; one entry per CDR3 protein, DNA not given. Its listing shows around 450,000 distinct CDR3 sequences. Material for sequencing was blood. Receptor source: a human donor with ulcerative colitis or Crohn's disease, or a healthy co-twin of an affected twin (not recorded which).

This chain's CDR3 is CASPSTSDENRSNEKLFF. The chain carries TRBV5-1 and TRBJ1-4. CDR1 is SGHRS, CDR2 YFSETQ, per germline. This CDR3 has 18 residues.

J is TRBJ2-1 and V is TRBV5-1. CDR1 and CDR2 (germline): SGHRS, YFSETQ. The CDR3 totals 14 residues. The CDR3 loop is CASSLVGTYNEQFF.

The CDR3: CASSYGGLAGKETQYF. The V and J genes are TRBV7-9 and TRBJ2-5; TCRdb selects TRBD2, and the lack of DNA leaves this call unchecked. The germline CDR1 and CDR2 sequences are SEHNR and FQNEAQ (reference sequence). The CDR3 extends over 16 amino acids.

The chain links TRBV4-1 to TRBJ2-3. The germline gives CDR1 MGHRA, CDR2 YSYEKL. The length of the CDR3 is 14 residues. CDR3: CASSQVISTDTQYF.

The chain employs TRBV4-2 and TRBJ2-2; TCRdb returns TRBD2, unconfirmable since there is no DNA. Germline CDR1 reads LGHNA; CDR2 reads YNFKEQ. The CDR3 spans 18 residues. The CDR3 is CASSLPQGLAGYTGELFF.

The chain employs TRBV5-1 and TRBJ2-3; no DNA is available, so the TRBD2 call from TCRdb remains unchecked. Germline CDR1 and CDR2: SGHRS and YFSETQ. CDR3 length equals 13 residues. The CDR3 sequence is CASSREMADTQYF. Filled out from reference TRBV5-1 and TRBJ2-3, the complete variable domain reads KAGVTQTPRYLIKTRGQQVTLSCSPISGHRSVSWYQQTPGQGLQFLFEYFSETQRNKGNFPGRFSGRQFSNSRSEMNVSTLELGDSALYLCASSREMADTQYFGPGTRLTVL.

The CDR3 spells CASSGENTQYF. The rearrangement uses TRBV2 and TRBJ2-3; TCRdb gives TRBD2 as the D gene, but with no DNA this cannot be confirmed. CDR1 and CDR2 from the germline V gene are SNHLY and FYNNEI. CDR3 length equals 11 residues.

This rearrangement joins TRBV12-3 or TRBV12-4 to TRBJ1-1. The CDR3 spans 14 residues. The chain's CDR3 is CASSLALRRGEAFF.

The rearrangement joins TRBV5-1 to TRBJ1-5. The CDR3 is made up of 16 amino acids. From germline, CDR1 is SGHRS and CDR2 YFSETQ. The CDR3 sequence: CASSLVGLNSNQPQHF.

V gene TRBV7-9 combines with J gene TRBJ2-3; TCRdb's assignment of TRBD2 cannot be checked, as there is no DNA. The CDR3 is 16 residues long. In germline, CDR1 is SEHNR, CDR2 FQNEAQ (reference sequence). The CDR3 spells CASSLELAPTSDTQYF. The variable domain in full, with the rest retrieved from reference TRBV7-9 and TRBJ2-3, is DTGVSQNPRHKITKRGQNVTFRCDPISEHNRLYWYRQTLGQGPEFLTYFQNEAQLEKSRLLSDRFSAERPKGSFSTLEIQRTEQGDSAMYLCASSLELAPTSDTQYFGPGTRLTVL.

J is TRBJ1-6 and V is TRBV19. Germline CDR1 is LNHDA and CDR2 is SQIVND (reference sequence). The CDR3 has 14 residues. The CDR3 here is CASSFQEYNSPLHF.

J is TRBJ1-4 and V is TRBV12-3 or TRBV12-4; checking the TCRdb D call of TRBD1 is not possible without DNA. The CDR3 loop spans 15 amino acids. This CDR3 reads CASSRGRGANEKLFF.

The V and J genes are TRBV6-5 and TRBJ2-6; the TCRdb D gene call, TRBD1, has no DNA to confirm it. CDR3 length: 18 residues. Germline lookup yields CDR1 MNHEY and CDR2 SVGAGI. CDR3 loop: CASSYLGTGFSGANVLTF.

CDR3 residues: CASSFYQGDNEQFF. This sequence joins TRBV5-1 and TRBJ2-1; no DNA is available, so the TRBD1 call from TCRdb remains unchecked. Germline V gene sequence: CDR1 SGHRS, CDR2 YFSETQ. This CDR3 comprises 14 residues.

This rearrangement joins TRBV6-1 to TRBJ1-3; TCRdb's D call, TRBD1, is unchecked because there is no DNA. The germline CDR1 and CDR2 sequences are MNHNS and SASEGT. The CDR3 sequence is 16 residues long. The CDR3: CASRGGQEISGNTIYF.

This chain uses TRBV4-1 with TRBJ2-7; no DNA is available, so the TRBD1 call from TCRdb remains unchecked. Germline lookup yields CDR1 MGHRA and CDR2 YSYEKL. The CDR3 extends over 14 amino acids. CDR3 sequence reads: CASSQRTGRYEQYF.

The J gene is TRBJ1-5, the V gene TRBV27. The CDR3 has 14 residues. The germline V gene has CDR1 MNHEY and CDR2 SMNVEV (reference sequence). The CDR3 loop reads CASSSLGSNQPQHF.

The chain recombines TRBV6-2 or TRBV6-3 with TRBJ2-1; the D call of TRBD1 rests on TCRdb alone, since no DNA is present to check it. Per germline, CDR1 MNHEY and CDR2 SVGEGT. The CDR3 contains 14 residues. CDR3: CASSVQQGYNEQFF.

The rearrangement joins TRBV5-1 to TRBJ2-2; the D call from TCRdb, TRBD2, cannot be confirmed without DNA. The CDR3 contains 17 residues. CDR1 is SGHRS, CDR2 YFSETQ, per germline. The CDR3 spells CPSSSGLSASGTGELFF.

The chain links TRBV6-1 to TRBJ1-5. This CDR3 contains 14 residues. CDR1 MNHNS and CDR2 SASEGT come from the germline V gene. The CDR3 protein is CASSEGSGNQPQHF.

This chain's CDR3 is CASRETGGTNEKLFF. V is TRBV12-3 or TRBV12-4 and J is TRBJ1-4; TCRdb indicates TRBD1, and absent DNA this call remains unverified. The CDR3 has 15 amino acids.